Listed here are 13 T cell receptor beta chains from one sample, sequenced in a study of neurological immune-mediated disorders. TCRdb re-analysed the 5' RACE reads in MiXCR, keeping a single row per CDR3 protein. Among 40,000 to 50,000 distinct CDR3 sequences listed, under 2% were seen once. Material: PBMCs. These receptors all stem from a woman aged 40 to 49 with multiple sclerosis.

This clonotype was counted many times. The chain couples TRBV7-2 to TRBJ1-2; D is possibly TRBD1 (6 bases). This CDR3 is 15 amino acids long. The germline V and J ends were trimmed by 5 bases and 3 bases, with 16 bases remaining between them. Germline lookup yields CDR1 SGHTA and CDR2 FQGNSA. As DNA, the CDR3 is TGTGCCAGCAGCCCGGGGACAAGTAGATACTATGGCTACACCTTC. This gives the protein CASSPGTSRYYGYTF.

This clonotype was detected ten times or more. The V and J genes are TRBV11-2 and TRBJ1-4; the match to TRBD1 covers 7 bases. CDR1 is SGHAT, CDR2 FQNNGV, per germline. The CDR3 runs 16 residues. Trimming removed 4 bases from V and 8 bases from J; junction bases left unmatched: 13. The CDR3 is CASSSEARGVREKLFF. CDR3 DNA sequence: TGTGCCAGCAGCTCAGAGGCCAGGGGGGTTAGGGAAAAACTGTTTTTT.

This clonotype was found many times. The chain is built from TRBV20-1 and TRBJ1-4, with 9 positions matching TRBD1. The germline gives CDR1 DFQATT, CDR2 SNEGSKA (reference sequence). CDR3 length equals 12 residues. The ends lost 6 bases at V and 8 bases at J; junction bases unmatched: 4. The CDR3 nucleotides are TGCAGTGCCAGGACAGGGGAGGAAAAACTGTTTTTT. It encodes CSARTGEEKLFF.

This clonotype came up many times. V usage is TRBV12-3 or TRBV12-4 and J usage is TRBJ1-1; no reliable D call. Trimming removed 4 bases at V and 0 bases at J, with 6 bases between. The CDR3 sequence is 13 residues long. The CDR3 DNA is TGTGCCAGCAGTTATCAAATGAACACTGAAGCTTTCTTT. It specifies CASSYQMNTEAFF.

At least ten counts were recorded for this clonotype. An end of the junction differs from the germline gene, which may be a read error. V is TRBV24-1 and J is TRBJ2-3, with D unresolved. There are 12 residues in the CDR3. Germline loops: CDR1 KGHDR, CDR2 SFDVKD. The CDR3 DNA reads as TGTGCCACCAGTGATTGGACGGATTCCTCGCATTTT. Its protein is CATSDWTDSSHF.

This clonotype has at least ten counts. V is TRBV20-1 and J is TRBJ1-1, with D possibly being TRBD1 (5 bases). Trimming pared 6 bases from V and 4 bases from J, leaving 18 bases between. The CDR3 contains 14 residues. Germline V gives CDR1 DFQATT, CDR2 SNEGSKA (reference sequence). CDR3 in amino acids: CSATRGLPSTEAFF. The CDR3 nucleotides read TGCAGTGCAACGAGGGGCTTACCTTCCACTGAAGCTTTCTTT.

Ten or more counts support this clonotype. The chain recombines TRBV12-3 or TRBV12-4 with TRBJ2-5; 13 positions match TRBD2. V dropped 6 bases and J dropped 3; count of bases not matched to a gene: 7. The CDR3 length is 16 residues. The CDR3 coding sequence is TGTGCCAGCAGCCCGAGGACTAGCGGGGGAAAAGAGACCCAGTACTTC. It codes for CASSPRTSGGKETQYF.

This sequence joins TRBV20-1 and TRBJ2-7; D gene unclear. Germline V gives CDR1 DFQATT, CDR2 SNEGSKA (reference sequence). V shed 7 bases and J shed 4 bases, with 17 bases lying between them. The CDR3 totals 13 residues. CDR3 sequence: CSDTPERPYEQYF. The CDR3 DNA sequence: TGCAGTGACACGCCAGAAAGACCGTACGAGCAGTACTTC.

In this sample, this clonotype turned up many times. The V gene is TRBV12-3 or TRBV12-4, the J gene TRBJ1-4; D gene unclear. V dropped 6 bases and J dropped 11 bases, with 22 bases sitting between them. This CDR3 comprises 15 residues. The CDR3 coding sequence is TGTGCCAGCAGCATGACAAGCTCGGTGTCCGATAAACTGTTTTTT. Encoded protein: CASSMTSSVSDKLFF.

This clonotype was counted at least ten times. V usage is TRBV20-1 and J usage is TRBJ2-3, with D possibly matching TRBD2 (5 bases). The germline CDR1 and CDR2 sequences are DFQATT and SNEGSKA (reference sequence). Deletions cut 6 bases from V and 6 bases from J, with 22 bases between. The CDR3 covers 15 residues. DNA for the CDR3: TGCAGTGCCGGGCGTGGACTGACACACGGTGATACGCAGTATTTT. Translated, it gives CSAGRGLTHGDTQYF.

There are many counts of this clonotype. In DNA, the CDR3 is TGTGCCAGCAGCCAAGAGTTGAGGGATACGCAGTATTTT. Protein: CASSQELRDTQYF. V usage is TRBV3-1 and J usage is TRBJ2-3; D gene uncertain. CDR3 size: 13 residues. The V and J ends lost 0 bases and 6 bases respectively, with 7 bases between them. In germline, CDR1 is LGHDT, CDR2 YNNKEL (reference sequence).

This clonotype appeared many times. This CDR3 reads CASSHRSLRGQYF. CDR3 sequence (DNA): TGTGCCAGCAGCCACCGTTCCCTACGAGGGCAGTACTTC. This chain uses TRBV3-1 with TRBJ2-7; no reliable D call. Looked up from germline, CDR1 is LGHDT and CDR2 is YNNKEL (reference sequence). The CDR3 length is 13 residues. Trimming stripped 3 bases from V and 9 bases from J, with 15 bases between.

This clonotype was counted ten times or more. The rearrangement joins TRBV5-1 to TRBJ2-7; perhaps D is TRBD1 or TRBD2 (5 bases each). Per germline, CDR1 SGHRS and CDR2 YFSETQ. Trimming took 6 bases from V and 2 from J, leaving 18 bases between them. The CDR3 has 15 residues. The CDR3 loop reads CASTMWGMSTYEQYF. CDR3 DNA: TGCGCCAGCACCATGTGGGGGATGTCCACCTACGAGCAGTACTTC. Full variable domain (outside the CDR3, taken from reference TRBV5-1 and TRBJ2-7): KAGVTQTPRYLIKTRGQQVTLSCSPISGHRSVSWYQQTPGQGLQFLFEYFSETQRNKGNFPGRFSGRQFSNSRSEMNVSTLELGDSALYLCASTMWGMSTYEQYFGPGTRLTVT.